This T cell receptor beta chain derives from a study of blood T cell repertoires in COVID-19. This CDR3 is 15 amino acids long. Germline CDR1 and CDR2: WNHNN and SYGVQD (reference sequence). Unmatched junction bases numbered 3, after V lost 0 bases and J lost 7 bases. Using immunoSEQ multiplex PCR, the repertoire was profiled, and TCRdb retains in-frame clones only, with some absent. The sample lists fewer than 300,000 clones, 75% to 95% occurring once. The sequence derives from a woman in her 30s who had recovered from COVID-19. This chain connects TRBV10-1 to TRBJ2-3; TRBD2 aligns across 11 bases. Sequencing was performed on PBMCs or T cells enriched from blood (not recorded which). The CDR3 DNA is TGCGCCAGCAGTGAGTCAATGACTAGCGGGAATACGCAGTATTTT. Residues: CASSESMTSGNTQYF.